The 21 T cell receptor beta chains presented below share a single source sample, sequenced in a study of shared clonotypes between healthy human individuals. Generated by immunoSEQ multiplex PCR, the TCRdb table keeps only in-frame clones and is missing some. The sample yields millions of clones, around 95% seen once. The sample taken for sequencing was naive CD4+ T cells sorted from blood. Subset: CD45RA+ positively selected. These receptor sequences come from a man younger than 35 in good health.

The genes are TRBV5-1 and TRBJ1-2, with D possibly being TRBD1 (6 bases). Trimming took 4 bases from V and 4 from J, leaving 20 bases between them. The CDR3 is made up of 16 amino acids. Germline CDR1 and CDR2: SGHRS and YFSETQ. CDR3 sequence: CASSPGRGLGSYGYTF. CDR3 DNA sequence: TGCGCCAGCAGCCCCGGCAGGGGCCTGGGGTCCTATGGCTACACCTTC.

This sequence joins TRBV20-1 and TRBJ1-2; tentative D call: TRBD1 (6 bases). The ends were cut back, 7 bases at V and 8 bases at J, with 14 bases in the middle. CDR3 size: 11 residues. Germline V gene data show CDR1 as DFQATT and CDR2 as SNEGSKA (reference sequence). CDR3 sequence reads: CSGEKGEGYTF. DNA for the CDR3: TGCAGTGGGGAGAAGGGGGAGGGCTACACCTTC.

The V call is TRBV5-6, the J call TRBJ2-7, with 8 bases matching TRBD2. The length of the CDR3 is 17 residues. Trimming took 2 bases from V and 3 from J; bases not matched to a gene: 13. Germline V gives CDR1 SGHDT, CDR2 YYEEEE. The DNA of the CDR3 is TGTGCCAGCAGCTTTCGCTCGACTAGCGCACCAATCTACGAGCAGTACTTC. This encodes CASSFRSTSAPIYEQYF.

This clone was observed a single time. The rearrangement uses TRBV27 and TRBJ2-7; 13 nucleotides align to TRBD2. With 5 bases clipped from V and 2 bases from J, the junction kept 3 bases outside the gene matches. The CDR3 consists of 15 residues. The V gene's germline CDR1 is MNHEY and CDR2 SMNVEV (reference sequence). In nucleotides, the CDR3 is TGTGCCAGCAGTACCGGGACTAGCGGGGCCTACGAGCAGTACTTC. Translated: CASSTGTSGAYEQYF.

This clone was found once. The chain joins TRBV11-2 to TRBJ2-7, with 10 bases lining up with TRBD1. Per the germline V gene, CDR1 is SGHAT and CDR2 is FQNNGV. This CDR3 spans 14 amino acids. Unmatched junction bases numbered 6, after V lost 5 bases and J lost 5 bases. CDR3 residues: CASSAGTGVHEQYF. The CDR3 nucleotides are TGTGCCAGCAGCGCCGGGACAGGGGTCCACGAGCAGTACTTC.

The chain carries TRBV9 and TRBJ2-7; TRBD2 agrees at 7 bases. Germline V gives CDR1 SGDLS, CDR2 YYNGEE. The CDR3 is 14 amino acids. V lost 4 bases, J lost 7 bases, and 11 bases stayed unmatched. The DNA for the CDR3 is TGTGCCAGCAGCCCTCTAGCGGAGCGTCGGGAGCAGTACTTC. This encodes CASSPLAERREQYF.

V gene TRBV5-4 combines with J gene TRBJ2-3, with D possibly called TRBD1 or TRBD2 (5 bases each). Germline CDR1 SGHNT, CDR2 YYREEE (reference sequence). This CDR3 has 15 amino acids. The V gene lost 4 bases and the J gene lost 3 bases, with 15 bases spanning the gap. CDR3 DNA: TGTGCCAGCAGCCGGGACCCGGTCGGGACAGATACGCAGTATTTT. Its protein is CASSRDPVGTDTQYF.

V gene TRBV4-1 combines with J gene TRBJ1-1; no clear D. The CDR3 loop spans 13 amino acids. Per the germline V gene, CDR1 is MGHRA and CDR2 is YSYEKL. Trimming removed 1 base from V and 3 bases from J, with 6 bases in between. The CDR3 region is CASSQVKDTEAFF. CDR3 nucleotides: TGCGCCAGCAGCCAAGTGAAGGACACTGAAGCTTTCTTT.

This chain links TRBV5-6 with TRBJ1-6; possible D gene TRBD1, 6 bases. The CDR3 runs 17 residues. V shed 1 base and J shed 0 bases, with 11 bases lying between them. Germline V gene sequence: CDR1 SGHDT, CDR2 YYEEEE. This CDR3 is CASSLTGSLSYNSPLHF. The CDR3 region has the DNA TGTGCCAGCAGCTTGACAGGGTCCCTCTCCTATAATTCACCCCTCCACTTT.

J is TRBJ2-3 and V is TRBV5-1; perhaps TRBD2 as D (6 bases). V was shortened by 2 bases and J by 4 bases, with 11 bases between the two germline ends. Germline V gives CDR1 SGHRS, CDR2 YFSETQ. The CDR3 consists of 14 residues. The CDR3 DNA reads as TGCGCCAGCAGCTTCGACGGAGGGTCAGATACGCAGTATTTT. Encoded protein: CASSFDGGSDTQYF.

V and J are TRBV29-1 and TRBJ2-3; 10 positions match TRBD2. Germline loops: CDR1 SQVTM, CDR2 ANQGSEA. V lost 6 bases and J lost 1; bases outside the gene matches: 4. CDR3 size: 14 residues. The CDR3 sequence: CSVQGLAGTDTQYF. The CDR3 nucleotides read TGCAGCGTGCAAGGACTAGCGGGCACAGATACGCAGTATTTT.

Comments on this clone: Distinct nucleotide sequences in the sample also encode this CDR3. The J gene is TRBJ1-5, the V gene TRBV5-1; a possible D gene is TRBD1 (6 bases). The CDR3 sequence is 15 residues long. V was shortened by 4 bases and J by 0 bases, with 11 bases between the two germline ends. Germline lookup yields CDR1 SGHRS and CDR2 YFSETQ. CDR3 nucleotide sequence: TGCGCCAGCAGCCTGACAGGCCTTAGCAATCAGCCCCAGCATTTT. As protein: CASSLTGLSNQPQHF.

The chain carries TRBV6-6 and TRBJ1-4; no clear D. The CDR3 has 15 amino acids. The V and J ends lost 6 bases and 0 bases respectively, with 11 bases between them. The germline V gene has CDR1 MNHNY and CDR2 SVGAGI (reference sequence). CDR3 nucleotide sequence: TGTGCCAGCAGGGCAGCCGCTGCAACTAATGAAAAACTGTTTTTT. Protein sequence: CASRAAAATNEKLFF.

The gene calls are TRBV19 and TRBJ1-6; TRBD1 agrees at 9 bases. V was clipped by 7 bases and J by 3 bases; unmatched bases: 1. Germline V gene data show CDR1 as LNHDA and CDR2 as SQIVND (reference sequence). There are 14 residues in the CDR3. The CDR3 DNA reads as TGTGCCAGTAAGGGACAGGGCTATAATTCACCCCTCCACTTT. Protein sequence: CASKGQGYNSPLHF.

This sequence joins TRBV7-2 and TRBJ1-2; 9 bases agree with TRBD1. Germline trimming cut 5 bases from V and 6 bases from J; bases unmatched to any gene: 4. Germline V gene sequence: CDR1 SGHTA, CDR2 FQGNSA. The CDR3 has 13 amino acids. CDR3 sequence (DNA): TGTGCCAGCAGCACCAGACAGGGGGATGGCTACACCTTC. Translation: CASSTRQGDGYTF.

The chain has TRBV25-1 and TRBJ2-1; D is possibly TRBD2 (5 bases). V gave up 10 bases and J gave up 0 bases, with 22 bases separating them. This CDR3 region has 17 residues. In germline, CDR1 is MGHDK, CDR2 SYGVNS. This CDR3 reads CATGYSDWGDSYNEQFF. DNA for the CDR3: TGTGCCACCGGGTATTCCGATTGGGGAGACTCCTACAATGAGCAGTTCTTC.

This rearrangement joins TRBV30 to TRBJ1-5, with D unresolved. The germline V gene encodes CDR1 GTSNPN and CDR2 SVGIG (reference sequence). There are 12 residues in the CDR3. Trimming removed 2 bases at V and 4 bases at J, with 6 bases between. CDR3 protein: CAWSSGNQPQHF. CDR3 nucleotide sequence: TGTGCCTGGAGTTCGGGTAATCAGCCCCAGCATTTT.

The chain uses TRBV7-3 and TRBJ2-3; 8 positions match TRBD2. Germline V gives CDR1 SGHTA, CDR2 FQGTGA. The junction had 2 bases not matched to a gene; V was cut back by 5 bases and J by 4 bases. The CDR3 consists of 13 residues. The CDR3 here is CASSPGGADTQYF. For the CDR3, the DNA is TGTGCCAGCAGCCCGGGAGGGGCAGATACGCAGTATTTT.

CDR3 DNA: TGTGCCAGCAGTACGCCGGGACAGAGCTCCTACGAGCAGTACTTC. It encodes CASSTPGQSSYEQYF. The chain carries TRBV6-6 and TRBJ2-7, with 7 bases identical to TRBD1. J lost 0 bases, V lost 5 bases, and 7 bases had no gene match. The germline V gene encodes CDR1 MNHNY and CDR2 SVGAGI (reference sequence). The CDR3 loop spans 15 amino acids.

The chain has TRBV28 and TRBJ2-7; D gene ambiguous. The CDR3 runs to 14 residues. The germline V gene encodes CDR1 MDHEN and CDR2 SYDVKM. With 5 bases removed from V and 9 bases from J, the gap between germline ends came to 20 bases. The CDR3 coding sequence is TGTGCCAGCAGTCCTCCCGCTACACCCCTAACGCAGTACTTC. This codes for CASSPPATPLTQYF.

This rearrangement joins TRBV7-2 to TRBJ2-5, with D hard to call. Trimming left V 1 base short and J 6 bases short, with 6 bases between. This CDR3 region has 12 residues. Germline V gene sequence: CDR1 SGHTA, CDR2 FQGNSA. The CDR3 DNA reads TGTGCCAGCAGCTTAGATTCCCAGACCCAGTACTTC. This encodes CASSLDSQTQYF.